This T cell receptor (beta chain) was sequenced in a study of Graves' ophthalmopathy and Graves' hyperthyroidism. Study in general: Peripheral blood was collected at initial diagnosis, before any treatment. Study-wide points: In predicting ophthalmopathy progression, the model reached roughly 71% sensitivity and roughly 75% specificity. From stable hyperthyroidism, ophthalmopathy was separated by a 13-signature model with 85% to 90% sensitivity and around 80% specificity.

Trimming cost V 6 bases and J 4 bases, with 13 bases left between them. The V gene's germline CDR1 is SEHNR and CDR2 FQNEAQ (reference sequence). This CDR3 is built from 15 residues. Transcripts of RNA were the source for amplifying TCR beta CDR3 regions. An initial RT-PCR round employing HTBI primers preceded a second-round multiplex PCR. TCRdb reprocessed the multiplex PCR reads via MiXCR and lists one record per CDR3 protein. In the table there are hundreds of thousands of distinct CDR3 sequences, roughly 20% of which are singletons. With regard to this clonotype: The antigen remains unidentified.

Participants with hyperthyroidism, aged 18 to 65, were newly diagnosed with under 2 months' duration. Sequencing was performed on peripheral blood. The source is a woman under 30 with stable Graves' hyperthyroidism. Some clones in this sample may be carry-over from other donors' samples. This chain connects TRBV7-9 to TRBJ1-6; no definite D call. CDR3 residues: CASSSMTLYNSPLHF. In DNA, the CDR3 is TGTGCCAGCAGTTCGATGACCTTATATAATTCACCCCTCCACTTT.